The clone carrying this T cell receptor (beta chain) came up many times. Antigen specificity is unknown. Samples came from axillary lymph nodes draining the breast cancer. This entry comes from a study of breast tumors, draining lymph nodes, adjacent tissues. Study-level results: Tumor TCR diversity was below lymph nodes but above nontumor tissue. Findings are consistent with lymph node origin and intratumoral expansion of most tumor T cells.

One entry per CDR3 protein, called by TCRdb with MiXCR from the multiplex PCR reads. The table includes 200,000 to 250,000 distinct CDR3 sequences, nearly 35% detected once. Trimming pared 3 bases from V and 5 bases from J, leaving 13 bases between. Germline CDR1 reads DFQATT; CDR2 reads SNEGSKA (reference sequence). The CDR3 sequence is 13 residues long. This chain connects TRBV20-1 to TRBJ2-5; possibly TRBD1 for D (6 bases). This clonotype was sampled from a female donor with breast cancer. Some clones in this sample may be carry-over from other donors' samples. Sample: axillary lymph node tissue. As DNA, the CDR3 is TGCAGTGCTAGGGGTGGGGGCCCTGAGACCCAGTACTTC. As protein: CSARGGGPETQYF.